The following is a T cell receptor beta chain sequence with its context. Libraries were prepared by immunoSEQ multiplex PCR; TCRdb keeps only in-frame clonotypes and omits some of them. The data show about 210,000 clones, around 84% seen once. Enrollees, about 18 to 95 years old, lived in 24 US areas. This record belongs to a study of blood T cell repertoires in COVID-19. The overall study: T cells, B-cell-depleted T cells, or PBMCs provided the cDNA or gDNA that served as material.

This sequence was found in a man between 25 and 39 years old with acute COVID-19. The specimen was PBMCs or T cells enriched from blood (not recorded which).

In DNA, the CDR3 is TGTGCCAGCAGTTTAAGAGGGTTCAATCAGCCCCAGCATTTT. Translation gives CASSLRGFNQPQHF. This chain connects TRBV28 to TRBJ1-5; D is uncertain. V lost 2 bases and J lost 3, with 8 bases in between. CDR3 size: 14 residues. Per the germline V gene, CDR1 is MDHEN and CDR2 is SYDVKM.